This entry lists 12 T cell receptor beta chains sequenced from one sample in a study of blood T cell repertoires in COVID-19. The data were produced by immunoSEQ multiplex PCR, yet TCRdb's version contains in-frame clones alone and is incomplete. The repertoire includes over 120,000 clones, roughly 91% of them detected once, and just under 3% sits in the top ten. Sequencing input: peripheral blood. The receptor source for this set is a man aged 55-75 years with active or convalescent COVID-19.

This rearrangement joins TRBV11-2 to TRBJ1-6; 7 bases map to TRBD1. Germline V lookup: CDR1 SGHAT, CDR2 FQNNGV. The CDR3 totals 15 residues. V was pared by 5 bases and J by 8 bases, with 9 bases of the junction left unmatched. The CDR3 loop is CASSPLQGYDSPLHF. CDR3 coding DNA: TGTGCCAGCAGCCCATTACAGGGGTATGATTCACCCCTCCACTTT.

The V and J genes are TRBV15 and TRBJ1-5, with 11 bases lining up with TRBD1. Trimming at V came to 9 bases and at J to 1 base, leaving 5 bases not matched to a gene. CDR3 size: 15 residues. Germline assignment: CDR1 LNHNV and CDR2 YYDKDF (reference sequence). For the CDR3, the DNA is TGTGCCACGCAGCGGGACAGGGGGAGCAATCAGCCCCAGCATTTT. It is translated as CATQRDRGSNQPQHF.

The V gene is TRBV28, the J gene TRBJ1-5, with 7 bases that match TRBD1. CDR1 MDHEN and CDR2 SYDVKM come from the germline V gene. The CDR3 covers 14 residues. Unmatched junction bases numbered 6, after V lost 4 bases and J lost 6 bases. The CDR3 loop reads CASSSRGIGQPQHF. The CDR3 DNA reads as TGTGCCAGCAGTTCCAGGGGGATAGGTCAGCCCCAGCATTTT.

CDR3 in amino acids: CASSYGRFGYTF. The CDR3, as DNA: TGTGCCAGCAGTTACGGGAGGTTCGGCTACACCTTC. The chain combines TRBV6-5 with TRBJ1-2, with no clear D. The CDR3 is 12 amino acids. From germline, CDR1 is MNHEY and CDR2 SVGAGI. Trimming stripped 2 bases from V and 8 bases from J, with 9 bases between.

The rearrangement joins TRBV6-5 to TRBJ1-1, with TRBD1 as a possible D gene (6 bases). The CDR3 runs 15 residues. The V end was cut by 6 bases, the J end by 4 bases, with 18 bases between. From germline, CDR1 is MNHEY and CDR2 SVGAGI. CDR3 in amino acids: CASSRRQVRGTEAFF. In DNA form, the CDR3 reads TGTGCCAGCAGCCGCCGACAGGTGAGGGGCACTGAAGCTTTCTTT.

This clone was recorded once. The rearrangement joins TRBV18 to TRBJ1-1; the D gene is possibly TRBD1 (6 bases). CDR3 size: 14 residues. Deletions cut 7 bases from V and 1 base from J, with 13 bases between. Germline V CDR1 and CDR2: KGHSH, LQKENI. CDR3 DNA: TGTGCCAGCTTGGGGGACACCCCGAACACTGAAGCTTTCTTT. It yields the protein CASLGDTPNTEAFF.

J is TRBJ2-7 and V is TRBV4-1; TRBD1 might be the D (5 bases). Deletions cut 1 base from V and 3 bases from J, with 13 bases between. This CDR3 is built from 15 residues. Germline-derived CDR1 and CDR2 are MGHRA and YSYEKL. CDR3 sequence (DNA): TGCGCCAGCAGCCAAGTGATGTCAGGGATCTACGAGCAGTACTTC. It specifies CASSQVMSGIYEQYF.

The CDR3 spells CASSLAGTGGYEQYF. CDR3 in DNA: TGTGCCAGCAGCTTAGCAGGGACAGGGGGCTACGAGCAGTACTTC. V is TRBV11-2 and J is TRBJ2-7; 11 nucleotides match TRBD1. The V gene end was trimmed by 1 base and the J gene end by 3 bases; junction bases not matched to a gene: 2. This CDR3 region has 15 residues. Germline assignment: CDR1 SGHAT and CDR2 FQNNGV.

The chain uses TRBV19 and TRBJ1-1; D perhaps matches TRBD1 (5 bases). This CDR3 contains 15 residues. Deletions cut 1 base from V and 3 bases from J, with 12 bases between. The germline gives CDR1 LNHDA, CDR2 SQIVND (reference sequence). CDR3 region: CASSIGGGGDTEAFF. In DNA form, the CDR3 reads TGTGCCAGTAGTATAGGGGGGGGAGGAGACACTGAAGCTTTCTTT.

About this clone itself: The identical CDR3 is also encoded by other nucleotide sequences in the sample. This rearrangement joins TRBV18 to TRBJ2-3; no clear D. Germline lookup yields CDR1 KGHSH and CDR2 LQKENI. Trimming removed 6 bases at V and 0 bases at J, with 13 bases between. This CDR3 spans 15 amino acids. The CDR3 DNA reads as TGTGCCAGCTCCCCGACCTCCGGGAGCACAGATACGCAGTATTTT. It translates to CASSPTSGSTDTQYF.

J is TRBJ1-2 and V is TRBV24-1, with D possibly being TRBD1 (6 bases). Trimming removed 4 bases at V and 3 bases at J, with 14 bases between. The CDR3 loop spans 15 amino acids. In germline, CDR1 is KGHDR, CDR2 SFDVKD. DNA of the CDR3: TGTGCCACCAGTGACCCTTATGGGGGCGACTATGGCTACACCTTC. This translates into CATSDPYGGDYGYTF.

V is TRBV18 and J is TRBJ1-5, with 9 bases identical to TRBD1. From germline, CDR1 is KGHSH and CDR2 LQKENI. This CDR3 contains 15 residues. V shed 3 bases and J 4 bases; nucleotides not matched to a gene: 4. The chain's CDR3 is CASSPAQGANQPQHF. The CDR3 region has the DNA TGTGCCAGCTCACCCGCACAGGGGGCAAATCAGCCCCAGCATTTT.